A selection of T cell receptor beta chains follows, all from one sample in a study of control samples from healthy donors and cancer patients. Using immunoSEQ multiplex PCR, the repertoire was profiled, and TCRdb retains in-frame clones only, with some absent. The top ten clones hold about 3.2% of a sample with roughly 130,000 clones, over 75% of them seen once. The source material was blood. All receptors come from a man between 45 and 60 years old in good health. The CDR3 runs from the conserved cysteine through the conserved F or W. The D gene is left open where the match is weak. Not every row has a clone size; where given, it reads once, few, many or a size class.

clone size,D gene,V gene,J gene,CDR3 protein,CDR3 DNA
-,-,TRBV3-1/TRBV3-2,TRBJ2-2,CASSQRGQGELFF,TGTGCCAGCAGCCAGCGAGGACAAGGGGAGCTGTTTTTT
-,-,TRBV28,TRBJ2-3,CASSPYNDPRETDTQYF,TGTGCCAGCAGCCCCTATAATGATCCCCGAGAAACAGATACGCAGTATTTT
-,-,TRBV6-8,TRBJ1-5,CASSCMGPSPNQPQHF,TGTGCCAGCAGTTGCATGGGCCCTTCCCCCAATCAGCCCCAGCATTTT
-,-,TRBV10-3,TRBJ2-1,CAISPGYNEQFF,TGTGCCATCAGTCCGGGATACAATGAGCAGTTCTTC
-,-,TRBV15,TRBJ2-7,CATSRGRGLDYPYEQYF,TGTGCCACCAGCAGAGGCAGAGGGTTGGACTACCCCTACGAGCAGTACTTC
once,TRBD1,TRBV19,TRBJ1-4,CASSKDRTNEKLFF,TGTGCCAGTAGCAAGGACAGGACTAATGAAAAACTGTTTTTT
-,-,TRBV19,TRBJ1-1,CASSFGGIGTEAFF,TGTGCCAGTAGTTTTGGGGGCATCGGCACTGAAGCTTTCTTT
-,-,TRBV24-1,TRBJ1-5,CATSGKGGGNQPQHF,TGTGCCACCAGTGGGAAGGGAGGGGGCAATCAGCCCCAGCATTTT
-,TRBD2,TRBV28,TRBJ2-1,CASSGAGGPLYNEQFF,TGTGCCAGCAGTGGGGCGGGGGGGCCCCTCTACAATGAGCAGTTCTTC
-,-,TRBV15,TRBJ2-1,CATSSTRYNEQFF,TGTGCCACCAGCTCAACTAGGTACAATGAGCAGTTCTTC
-,TRBD1,TRBV9,TRBJ1-2,CASSVRTGTGGIGGYGYTF,TGTGCCAGCAGCGTTCGGACCGGGACAGGGGGGATTGGTGGCTATGGCTACACCTTC
few,-,TRBV18,TRBJ2-5,CASSPPGLRKQETQYF,TGTGCCAGCTCACCTCCTGGACTACGCAAACAAGAGACCCAGTACTTC
-,-,TRBV15,TRBJ2-7,CATRQGGGLQYF,TGTGCCACCAGGCAGGGGGGGGGTTTGCAGTACTTC
-,-,TRBV3-1/TRBV3-2,TRBJ2-1,CASSQGEQFF,TGTGCCAGCAGCCAAGGGGAGCAGTTCTTC
-,-,TRBV3-1/TRBV3-2,TRBJ1-2,CASSQGGRGRSYTF,TGTGCCAGCAGCCAAGGGGGGCGGGGGCGTAGCTACACCTTC
-,TRBD1,TRBV7-2,TRBJ2-5,CASSWTGGDETQYF,TGTGCCAGCAGCTGGACAGGGGGAGATGAGACCCAGTACTTC
-,-,TRBV13,TRBJ1-2,CASSLRQNYGYTF,TGTGCCAGCAGCCTCAGACAGAACTATGGCTACACCTTC
few,TRBD1,TRBV24-1,TRBJ2-7,CATSDSGQGHYEQYF,TGTGCCACCAGTGATTCGGGACAGGGACACTACGAGCAGTACTTC
-,-,TRBV19,TRBJ1-6,CASSIGVSDSPLHF,TGTGCCAGTAGTATAGGGGTCTCGGATTCACCCCTCCACTTT
-,-,TRBV28,TRBJ1-2,CASSPSGAERSYGYTF,TGTGCCAGCAGCCCATCGGGCGCAGAGAGATCCTATGGCTACACCTTC
-,-,TRBV9,TRBJ2-3,CASSVVQDTQYF,TGTGCCAGCAGCGTAGTTCAAGATACGCAGTATTTT
-,TRBD2,TRBV15,TRBJ2-1,CATSREIGLAGNNEQFF,TGTGCCACCAGCAGAGAAATCGGACTAGCGGGGAACAATGAGCAGTTCTTC
-,-,TRBV27,TRBJ1-2,CASSLAPFYGYTF,TGTGCCAGCAGTTTAGCGCCATTCTATGGCTACACCTTC
-,-,TRBV27,TRBJ2-2,CASSPIRNRILTGELFF,TGTGCCAGCAGTCCCATCCGCAACAGGATCCTCACCGGGGAGCTGTTTTTT
-,-,TRBV18,TRBJ1-1,CASSAGANTEAFF,TGTGCCAGCTCCGCGGGAGCGAACACTGAAGCTTTCTTT
-,TRBD2,TRBV18,TRBJ2-3,CASSPFSGGSTDTQYF,TGTGCCAGCTCACCATTTTCGGGGGGTAGCACAGATACGCAGTATTTT
-,-,TRBV24-1,TRBJ1-5,CATSDLFGTLNQPQHF,TGTGCCACCAGTGATTTGTTCGGGACATTAAATCAGCCCCAGCATTTT
-,TRBD1,TRBV11-2,TRBJ1-1,CASSLKTGITEAFF,TGTGCCAGCAGCCTAAAGACAGGGATCACTGAAGCTTTCTTT
-,TRBD1,TRBV6-5,TRBJ1-2,CASRSLTGDGYTF,TGTGCCAGCAGGTCTTTAACAGGGGACGGCTACACCTTC
-,-,TRBV6-6,TRBJ2-7,CASSFASYEQYF,TGTGCCAGTAGTTTCGCCTCCTACGAGCAGTACTTC
-,-,TRBV14,TRBJ1-3,CASSQALGTPVSGNTIYF,TGTGCCAGCAGCCAAGCCCTCGGGACGCCGGTCTCTGGAAACACCATATATTTT
-,TRBD1,TRBV7-9,TRBJ1-2,CASSKDRGPNGYTF,TGTGCCAGCAGCAAGGACAGGGGGCCGAATGGCTACACCTTC
few,-,TRBV7-8,TRBJ2-3,CASLLSGADTQYF,TGTGCCAGCTTACTCAGTGGCGCTGATACGCAGTATTTT
once,-,TRBV24-1,TRBJ1-2,CATSEPGTNGYTF,TGTGCCACCAGTGAGCCTGGGACAAATGGCTACACCTTC
once,-,TRBV14,TRBJ2-1,CASSQVLAGYNEQFF,TGTGCCAGCAGCCAAGTGTTGGCAGGTTACAATGAGCAGTTCTTC
-,-,TRBV3-1/TRBV3-2,TRBJ2-7,CASSQVSGRYEQYF,TGTGCCAGCAGCCAAGTAAGCGGCAGGTACGAGCAGTACTTC
few,-,TRBV19,TRBJ2-2,CASRNLAGTNTGELFF,TGTGCCAGTAGGAATCTCGCAGGAACGAACACCGGGGAGCTGTTTTTT
-,-,TRBV9,TRBJ2-7,CASSPNPDKAYEQYF,TGTGCCAGCAGCCCAAATCCGGACAAAGCCTACGAGCAGTACTTC
-,-,TRBV10-1,TRBJ2-2,CASSPRRLTNTGELFF,TGCGCCAGCAGTCCCCGCCGACTCACGAACACCGGGGAGCTGTTTTTT
-,-,TRBV4-1,TRBJ2-1,CASSQDRGYHNNEQFF,TGCGCCAGCAGCCAAGATAGGGGCTATCACAACAATGAGCAGTTCTTC
-,-,TRBV7-9,TRBJ1-2,CASSSRTDTGYTF,TGTGCCAGCAGCTCCCGGACGGATACCGGCTACACCTTC
-,TRBD1,TRBV7-6,TRBJ2-1,CASSLGQGAYNEQFF,TGTGCCAGCAGCTTAGGACAGGGCGCCTACAATGAGCAGTTCTTC
-,-,TRBV5-1,TRBJ1-2,CASSLGAASYGYTF,TGCGCCAGCAGCTTGGGTGCAGCTTCCTATGGCTACACCTTC
-,-,TRBV15,TRBJ1-1,CATSRGGSPEAFF,TGTGCCACCAGCAGAGGGGGCAGTCCCGAAGCTTTCTTT
few,-,TRBV19,TRBJ2-7,CASSISFGEQVLYEQYF,TGTGCCAGTAGTATTTCTTTCGGGGAGCAGGTCCTCTACGAGCAGTACTTC
few,-,TRBV2,TRBJ1-2,CASREDGGSTF,TGTGCCAGCAGGGAAGACGGCGGAAGCACCTTC
-,TRBD2,TRBV24-1,TRBJ2-2,CATSLAGVTNTGELFF,TGTGCCACCAGTCTAGCGGGGGTTACGAACACCGGGGAGCTGTTTTTT
-,-,TRBV27,TRBJ1-5,CARSNQPQHF,TGTGCCAGGTCGAATCAGCCCCAGCATTTT
-,TRBD2,TRBV9,TRBJ2-7,CASSVAAGAYEQYF,TGTGCCAGCAGCGTAGCGGCGGGGGCCTACGAGCAGTACTTC
-,TRBD1,TRBV29-1,TRBJ2-7,CSASNTGGATYEQYF,TGCAGCGCATCAAATACAGGGGGCGCCACCTACGAGCAGTACTTC
-,-,TRBV28,TRBJ2-1,CASSVSGGVVEFF,TGTGCCAGCAGTGTCAGCGGTGGGGTCGTGGAATTCTTC
few,TRBD1,TRBV14,TRBJ1-2,CASSLSLSLQGRGYTF,TGTGCCAGCAGCTTAAGTTTGTCCTTACAGGGGAGAGGCTACACCTTC
-,TRBD1,TRBV11-3,TRBJ1-1,CASSVGQGGNTEAFF,TGTGCCAGCAGCGTGGGACAGGGCGGGAACACTGAAGCTTTCTTT
-,TRBD1,TRBV4-1,TRBJ1-5,CASTRQGYISKDQPQHF,TGCGCCAGCACCCGACAGGGGTATATTTCGAAGGATCAGCCCCAGCATTTT